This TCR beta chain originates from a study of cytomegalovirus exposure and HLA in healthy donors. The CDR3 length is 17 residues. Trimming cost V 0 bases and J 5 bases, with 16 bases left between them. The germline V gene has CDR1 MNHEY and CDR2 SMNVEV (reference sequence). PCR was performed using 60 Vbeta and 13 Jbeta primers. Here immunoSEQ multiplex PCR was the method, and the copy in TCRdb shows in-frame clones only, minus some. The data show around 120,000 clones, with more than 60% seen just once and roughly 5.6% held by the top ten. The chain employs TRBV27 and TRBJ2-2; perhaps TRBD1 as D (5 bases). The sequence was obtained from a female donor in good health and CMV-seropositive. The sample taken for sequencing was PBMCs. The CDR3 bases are TGTGCCAGCAGTTTATCACGGACAACTTCGTGGACCGGGGAGCTGTTTTTT. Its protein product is CASSLSRTTSWTGELFF.